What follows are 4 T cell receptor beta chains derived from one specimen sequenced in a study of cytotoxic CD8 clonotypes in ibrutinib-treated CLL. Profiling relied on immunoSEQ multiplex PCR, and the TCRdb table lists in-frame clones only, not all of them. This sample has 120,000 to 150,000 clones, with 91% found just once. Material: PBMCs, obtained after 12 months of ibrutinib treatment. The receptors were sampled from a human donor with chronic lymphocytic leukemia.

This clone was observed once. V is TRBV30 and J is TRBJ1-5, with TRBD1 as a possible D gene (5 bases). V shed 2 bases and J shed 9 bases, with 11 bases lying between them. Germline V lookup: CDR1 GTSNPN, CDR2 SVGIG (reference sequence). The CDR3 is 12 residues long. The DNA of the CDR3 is TGTGCCTGGAGTACTAATGGGGGGCCCCAGCATTTT. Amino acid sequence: CAWSTNGGPQHF.

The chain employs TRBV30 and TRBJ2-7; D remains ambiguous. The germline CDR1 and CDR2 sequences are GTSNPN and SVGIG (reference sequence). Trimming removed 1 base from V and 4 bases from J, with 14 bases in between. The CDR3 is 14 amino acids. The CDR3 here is CAWSGTARDYEQYF. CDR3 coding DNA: TGTGCCTGGAGTGGCACTGCACGCGATTACGAGCAGTACTTC.

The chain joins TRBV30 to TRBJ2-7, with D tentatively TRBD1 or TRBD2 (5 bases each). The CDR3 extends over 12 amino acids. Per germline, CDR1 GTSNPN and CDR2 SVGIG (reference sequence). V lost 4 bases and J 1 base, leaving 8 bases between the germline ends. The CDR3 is CAWNGGSYEQYF. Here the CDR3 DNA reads TGTGCCTGGAATGGGGGATCCTACGAGCAGTACTTC.

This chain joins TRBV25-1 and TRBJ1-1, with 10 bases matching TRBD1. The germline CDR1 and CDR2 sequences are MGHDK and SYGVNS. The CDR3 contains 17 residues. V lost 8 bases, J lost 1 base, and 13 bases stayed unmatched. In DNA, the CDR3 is TGTGCCAGCTCCCAGGCCGGGACAGGGGCCTCGAACACTGAAGCTTTCTTT. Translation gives CASSQAGTGASNTEAFF.